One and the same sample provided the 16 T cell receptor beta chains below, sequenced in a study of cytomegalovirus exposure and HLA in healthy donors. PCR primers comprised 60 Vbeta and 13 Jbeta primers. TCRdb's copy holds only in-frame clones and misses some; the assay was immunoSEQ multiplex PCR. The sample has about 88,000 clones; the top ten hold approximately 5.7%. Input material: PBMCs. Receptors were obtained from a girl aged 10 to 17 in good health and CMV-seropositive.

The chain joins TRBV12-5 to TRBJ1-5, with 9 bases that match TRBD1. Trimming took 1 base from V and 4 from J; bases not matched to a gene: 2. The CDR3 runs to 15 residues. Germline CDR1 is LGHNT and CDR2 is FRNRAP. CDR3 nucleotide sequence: TGTGCTAGTGGTTTGGGGGACAGGGCTAATCAGCCCCAGCATTTT. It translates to CASGLGDRANQPQHF.

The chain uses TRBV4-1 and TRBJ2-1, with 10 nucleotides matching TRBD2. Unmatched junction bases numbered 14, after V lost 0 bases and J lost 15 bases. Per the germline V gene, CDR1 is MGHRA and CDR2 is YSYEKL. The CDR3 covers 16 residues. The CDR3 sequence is CASSQEGVERGGRGFF. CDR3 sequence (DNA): TGCGCCAGCAGCCAAGAGGGGGTTGAGCGGGGGGGCCGAGGGTTCTTC.

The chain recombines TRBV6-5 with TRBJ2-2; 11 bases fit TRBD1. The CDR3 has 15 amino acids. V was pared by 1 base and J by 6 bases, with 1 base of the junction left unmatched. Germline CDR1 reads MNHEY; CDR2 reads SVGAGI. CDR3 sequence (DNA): TGTGCCAGCAGTTACTGGACAGGGGGCTCCGGGGAGCTGTTTTTT. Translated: CASSYWTGGSGELFF.

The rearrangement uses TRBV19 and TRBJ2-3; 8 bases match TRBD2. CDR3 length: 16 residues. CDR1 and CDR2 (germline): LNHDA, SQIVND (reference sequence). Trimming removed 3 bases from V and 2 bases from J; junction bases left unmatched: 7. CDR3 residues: CASSIWRGDPTDTQYF. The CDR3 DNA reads TGTGCCAGTAGTATCTGGCGGGGGGACCCCACAGATACGCAGTATTTT.

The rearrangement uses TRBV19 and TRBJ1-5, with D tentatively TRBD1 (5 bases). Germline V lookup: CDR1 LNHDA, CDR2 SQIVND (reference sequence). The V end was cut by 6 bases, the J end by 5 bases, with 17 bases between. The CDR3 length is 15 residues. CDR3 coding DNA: TGTGCCAGTAGCACGGAGCGGGGGTTCGATCAGCCCCAGCATTTT. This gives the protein CASSTERGFDQPQHF.

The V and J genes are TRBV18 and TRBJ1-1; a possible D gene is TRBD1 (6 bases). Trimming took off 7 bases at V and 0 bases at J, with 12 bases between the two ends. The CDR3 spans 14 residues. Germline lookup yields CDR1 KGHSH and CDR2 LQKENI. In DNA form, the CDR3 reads TGTGCCAGCTTCCAGGACAGCCTGAACACTGAAGCTTTCTTT. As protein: CASFQDSLNTEAFF.

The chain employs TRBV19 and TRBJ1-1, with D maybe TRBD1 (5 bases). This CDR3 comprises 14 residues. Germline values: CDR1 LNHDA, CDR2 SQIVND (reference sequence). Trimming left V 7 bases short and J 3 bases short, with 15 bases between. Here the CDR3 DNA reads TGTGCCAGTATTTTGGGTGTGGGGCACACTGAAGCTTTCTTT. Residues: CASILGVGHTEAFF.

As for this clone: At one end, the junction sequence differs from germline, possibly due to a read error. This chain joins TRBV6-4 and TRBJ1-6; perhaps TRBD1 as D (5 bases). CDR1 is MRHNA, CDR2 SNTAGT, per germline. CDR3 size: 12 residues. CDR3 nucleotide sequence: TGTGCCAGCAGTGACTACCAGACAGCCTACTACTTT. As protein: CASSDYQTAYYF.

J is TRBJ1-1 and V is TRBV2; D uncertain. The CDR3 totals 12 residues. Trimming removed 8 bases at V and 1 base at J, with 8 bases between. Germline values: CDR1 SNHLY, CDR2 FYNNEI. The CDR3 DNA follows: TGTGCCAGCTGGGAGGGGAACACTGAAGCTTTCTTT. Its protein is CASWEGNTEAFF.

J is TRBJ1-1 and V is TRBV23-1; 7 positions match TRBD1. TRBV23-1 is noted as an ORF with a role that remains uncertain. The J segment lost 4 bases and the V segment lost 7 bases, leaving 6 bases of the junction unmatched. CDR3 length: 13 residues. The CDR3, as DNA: TGCGCCAGCAACCACAGGGGCGGCACTGAAGCTTTCTTT. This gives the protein CASNHRGGTEAFF.

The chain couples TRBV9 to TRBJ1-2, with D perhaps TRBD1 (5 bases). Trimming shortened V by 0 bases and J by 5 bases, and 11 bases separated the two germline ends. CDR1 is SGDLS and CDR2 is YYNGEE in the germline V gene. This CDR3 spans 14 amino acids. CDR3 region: CASSVGRRGYGYTF. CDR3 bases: TGTGCCAGCAGCGTAGGGAGGAGGGGTTATGGCTACACCTTC.

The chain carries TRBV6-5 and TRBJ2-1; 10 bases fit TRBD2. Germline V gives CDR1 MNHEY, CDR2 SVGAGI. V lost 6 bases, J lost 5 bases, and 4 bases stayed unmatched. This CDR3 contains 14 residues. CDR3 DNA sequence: TGTGCCAGCAGGAGCGGGGGGGCCGACAATGAGCAGTTCTTC. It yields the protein CASRSGGADNEQFF.

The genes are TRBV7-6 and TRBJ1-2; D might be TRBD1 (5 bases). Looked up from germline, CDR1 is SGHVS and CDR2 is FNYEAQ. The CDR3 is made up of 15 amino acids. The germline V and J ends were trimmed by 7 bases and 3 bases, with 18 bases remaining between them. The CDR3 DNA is TGTGCCAGCACCTACCCCAGGGCCTCAGACTATGGCTACACCTTC. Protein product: CASTYPRASDYGYTF.

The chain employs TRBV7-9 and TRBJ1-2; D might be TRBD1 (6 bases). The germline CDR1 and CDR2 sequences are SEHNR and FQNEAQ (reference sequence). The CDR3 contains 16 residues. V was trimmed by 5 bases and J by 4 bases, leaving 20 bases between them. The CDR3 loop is CASSPSAMTGPYGYTF. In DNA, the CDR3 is TGTGCCAGCAGCCCAAGCGCTATGACAGGACCCTATGGCTACACCTTC. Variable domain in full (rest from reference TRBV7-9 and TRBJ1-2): DTGVSQNPRHKITKRGQNVTFRCDPISEHNRLYWYRQTLGQGPEFLTYFQNEAQLEKSRLLSDRFSAERPKGSFSTLEIQRTEQGDSAMYLCASSPSAMTGPYGYTFGSGTRLTVV.

The CDR3 DNA is TGCGCCAGCAGCCAAGCGTACAGCGGGAGGTCAGATACGCAGTATTTT. Amino acids: CASSQAYSGRSDTQYF. This chain links TRBV4-1 with TRBJ2-3; 9 bases agree with TRBD2. Trimming removed 1 base from V and 4 bases from J; junction bases left unmatched: 6. The germline V gene encodes CDR1 MGHRA and CDR2 YSYEKL. This CDR3 has 16 amino acids.

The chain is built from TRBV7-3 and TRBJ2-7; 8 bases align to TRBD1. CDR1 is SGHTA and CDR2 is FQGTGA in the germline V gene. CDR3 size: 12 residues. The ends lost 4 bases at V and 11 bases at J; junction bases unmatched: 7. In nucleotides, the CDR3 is TGTGCCAGCAGCTCAGGACAGGGCGGGAAGTACTTC. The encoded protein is CASSSGQGGKYF.